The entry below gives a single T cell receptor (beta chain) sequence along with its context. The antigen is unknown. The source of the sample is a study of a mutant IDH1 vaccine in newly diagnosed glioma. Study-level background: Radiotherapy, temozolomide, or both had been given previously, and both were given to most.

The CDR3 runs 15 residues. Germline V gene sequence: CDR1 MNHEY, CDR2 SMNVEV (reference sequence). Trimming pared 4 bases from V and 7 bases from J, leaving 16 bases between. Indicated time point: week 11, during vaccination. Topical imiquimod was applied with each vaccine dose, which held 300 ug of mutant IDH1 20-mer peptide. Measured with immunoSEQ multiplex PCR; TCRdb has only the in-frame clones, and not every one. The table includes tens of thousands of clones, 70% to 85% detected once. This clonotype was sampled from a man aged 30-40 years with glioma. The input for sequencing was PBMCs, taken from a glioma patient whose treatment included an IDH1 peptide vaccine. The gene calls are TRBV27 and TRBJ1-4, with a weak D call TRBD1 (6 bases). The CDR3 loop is CASSSSWGAGEKLFF. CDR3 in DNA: TGTGCCAGCAGTTCCTCCTGGGGGGCGGGTGAAAAACTGTTTTTT.